The present T cell receptor (beta chain) was sequenced within a study of cytomegalovirus exposure and HLA in healthy donors. The PCR used 60 Vbeta and 13 Jbeta primers. The protocol was immunoSEQ multiplex PCR, while the TCRdb copy is restricted to in-frame clones and leaves out a portion. Of about 43,000 clones listed, around 85% are singletons. This sequence was found in a man over 45 in good health and CMV-seronegative. The specimen sequenced was PBMCs.

In DNA form, the CDR3 reads TGTGCCTGGAGTGTACCCGCGGGTGGTGGCTACACCTTC. This codes for CAWSVPAGGGYTF. V usage is TRBV30 and J usage is TRBJ1-2; D is ambiguous. Germline V CDR1 and CDR2: GTSNPN, SVGIG (reference sequence). CDR3 length equals 13 residues. V lost 0 bases, J lost 7 bases, and 12 bases lay in between.